The 32 T cell receptor beta chains reported below all come from one sample, sequenced in a study of T cell clusters in autoimmune cytopenias. TRB was amplified by touch-down multiplex PCR, primer pools A and B combined. After re-calling the multiplex PCR reads, TCRdb lists one entry per CDR3 protein, DNA absent. The table for this sample gives fewer than 7,500 distinct CDR3 sequences. TRB amplification used 200 to 250 ng of peripheral blood genomic DNA. These sequences were also reported in another study, on T cell repertoires in aging, cancer and after chemotherapy.

Material for sequencing was peripheral blood. The receptors shown here come from a human donor in good health.

This chain joins TRBV6-5 and TRBJ2-5; the TCRdb call, TRBD1, lacks DNA for checking. The CDR3 is 14 amino acids. Germline CDR1 MNHEY, CDR2 SVGAGI. The CDR3 loop is CASRRTGGEETQYF.

V is TRBV19 and J is TRBJ1-2; as DNA is missing, the TRBD1 call by TCRdb cannot be tested. The CDR3 extends over 16 amino acids. The germline V gene has CDR1 LNHDA and CDR2 SQIVND (reference sequence). CDR3 amino acids: CASSILIRPFNYGYTF.

The chain uses TRBV6-1 and TRBJ1-3. The CDR3 totals 15 residues. Germline lookup yields CDR1 MNHNS and CDR2 SASEGT. This chain's CDR3 is CAAGTAPLSGNTIYF.

Considering frequency, this clonotype is large. The rearrangement joins TRBV29-1 to TRBJ2-3; checking the TCRdb D call of TRBD1 is not possible without DNA. CDR3 length: 14 residues. Germline CDR1 is SQVTM and CDR2 is ANQGSEA. CDR3: CSGGTGAPADTQYF.

The chain links TRBV7-2 to TRBJ2-1; TCRdb indicates TRBD1, and absent DNA this call remains unverified. Germline values: CDR1 SGHTA, CDR2 FQGNSA. There are 15 residues in the CDR3. The CDR3 spells CASSLRGASYNEQFF.

Judged by frequency, this clonotype is medium-sized. The chain links TRBV15 to TRBJ2-4; the D call of TRBD1 rests on TCRdb alone, since no DNA is present to check it. Per the germline V gene, CDR1 is LNHNV and CDR2 is YYDKDF (reference sequence). CDR3 size: 16 residues. CDR3 region: CATSRDRGRAKNIQYF.

The CDR3 protein is CASSAGSTGELFF. The gene calls are TRBV6-4 and TRBJ2-2. Germline V gene lookup returns CDR1 MRHNA and CDR2 SNTAGT. The CDR3 is 13 residues long.

This clonotype is identified as medium-sized from frequency. This rearrangement joins TRBV7-9 to TRBJ2-1; TCRdb proposes TRBD1, but this gene call is untestable without DNA. CDR3 size: 14 residues. CDR1 is SEHNR and CDR2 is FQNEAQ in the germline V gene (reference sequence). The CDR3 spells CASSLLNTGNEQFF.

Considering frequency, this clonotype is medium-sized (0.01 to 0.1%). This chain uses TRBV30 with TRBJ2-2; TCRdb's assignment of TRBD1 cannot be checked, as there is no DNA. Per germline, CDR1 GTSNPN and CDR2 SVGIG (reference sequence). This CDR3 spans 15 amino acids. CDR3: CAWRGDRGYTGELFF.

This clonotype is medium-sized by frequency. The chain combines TRBV6-2 or TRBV6-3 with TRBJ2-5; as DNA is missing, the TRBD1 call by TCRdb cannot be tested. The germline V gene encodes CDR1 MNHEY and CDR2 SVGEGT. The CDR3 has 12 amino acids. The chain's CDR3 is CASTGGPETQYF.

In terms of frequency, this clonotype is large. CDR3 in amino acids: CSVLIGGGDNEQFF. The rearrangement links TRBV29-1 to TRBJ2-1; the D gene TCRdb calls, TRBD1, cannot be checked with no DNA. CDR1 SQVTM and CDR2 ANQGSEA come from the germline V gene. The CDR3 extends over 14 amino acids.

This clonotype registers medium-sized by frequency. The CDR3 protein is CASGQVNTGELFF. The chain joins TRBV27 to TRBJ2-2. The germline V gene encodes CDR1 MNHEY and CDR2 SMNVEV (reference sequence). The CDR3 sequence is 13 residues long.

The J gene is TRBJ1-1, the V gene TRBV6-5. Germline V gene lookup returns CDR1 MNHEY and CDR2 SVGAGI. The CDR3 extends over 13 amino acids. Here the CDR3 reads CASSAIQNTEAFF.

J is TRBJ2-5 and V is TRBV12-3 or TRBV12-4. This CDR3 region has 11 residues. CDR3 protein: CASTYRETQYF.

The V and J genes are TRBV5-1 and TRBJ2-3; the TRBD2 assignment by TCRdb is unverifiable without DNA. The CDR3 consists of 15 residues. In germline, CDR1 is SGHRS, CDR2 YFSETQ. The CDR3 protein is CASSFQRASTDTQYF.

Its frequency marks this clonotype as medium-sized. The chain employs TRBV6-4 and TRBJ2-1; the TCRdb call, TRBD2, lacks DNA for checking. This CDR3 is built from 14 residues. The V gene's germline CDR1 is MRHNA and CDR2 SNTAGT. The chain's CDR3 is CASSVTTSGGEQFF.

Considering frequency, this clonotype is medium-sized. The V call is TRBV12-3 or TRBV12-4, the J call TRBJ2-3; the TCRdb call, TRBD1, lacks DNA for checking. This CDR3 comprises 13 residues. CDR3 loop: CASSLQGTDTQYF.

V gene TRBV12-3 or TRBV12-4 combines with J gene TRBJ2-5; absent DNA, TCRdb's TRBD1 call cannot be checked. The CDR3 is 15 amino acids. This chain's CDR3 is CASSRRGGAYETQYF.

This clonotype is deemed medium-sized (0.01 to 0.1%) by its frequency. The chain uses TRBV6-5 and TRBJ2-7; TCRdb selects TRBD1, and the lack of DNA leaves this call unchecked. CDR1 MNHEY and CDR2 SVGAGI come from the germline V gene. The CDR3 spans 16 residues. CDR3 sequence reads: CASSYSQGALAYEQYF.

The rearrangement joins TRBV12-3 or TRBV12-4 to TRBJ1-1. This CDR3 comprises 13 residues. The CDR3 sequence: CASSFGGDIEAFF.

The CDR3: CAISESGGYNEQFF. The chain links TRBV10-3 to TRBJ2-1; the D gene TCRdb calls, TRBD1, cannot be checked with no DNA. CDR1 is ENHRY and CDR2 is SYGVKD in the germline V gene. The CDR3 extends over 14 amino acids.

CDR3 amino acids: CASSPPPEYTGKLFF. The chain employs TRBV6-5 and TRBJ2-2; TCRdb gives TRBD2 as the D gene, but with no DNA this cannot be confirmed. This CDR3 comprises 15 residues. Looked up from germline, CDR1 is MNHEY and CDR2 is SVGAGI.

By frequency, this clonotype registers medium-sized. The V and J genes are TRBV30 and TRBJ2-3; the D gene TCRdb calls, TRBD1, cannot be checked with no DNA. The CDR3 is 13 residues long. Germline V CDR1 and CDR2: GTSNPN, SVGIG (reference sequence). This chain's CDR3 is CAWSAGTSGTQYF.

Considering frequency, this clonotype is medium-sized. V gene TRBV6-6 combines with J gene TRBJ1-6; without DNA, the TCRdb call of TRBD1 cannot be checked. The CDR3 has 17 residues. CDR1 is MNHNY, CDR2 SVGAGI, per germline (reference sequence). CDR3 sequence: CASSYVSEGAGLSPLHF.

This clonotype is called medium-sized based on its frequency. V and J are TRBV12-3 or TRBV12-4 and TRBJ2-1; TCRdb's assignment of TRBD2 cannot be checked, as there is no DNA. The CDR3 is 19 amino acids. The CDR3 here is CASSSRRPTGTSSYNEQFF.

This clonotype shows up as medium-sized by frequency. The chain is built from TRBV19 and TRBJ2-2; TCRdb outputs TRBD1, but without DNA this stays unchecked. Germline V CDR1 and CDR2: LNHDA, SQIVND (reference sequence). The CDR3 totals 14 residues. This chain's CDR3 is CASSTTTGAGELFF.

J is TRBJ2-1 and V is TRBV18. CDR1 is KGHSH and CDR2 is LQKENI in the germline V gene. This CDR3 is 15 amino acids long. The CDR3 here is CASSPNEPSYNEQFF.

This sequence joins TRBV27 and TRBJ1-2. Germline V lookup: CDR1 MNHEY, CDR2 SMNVEV (reference sequence). The CDR3 has 15 residues. The chain's CDR3 is CASRLSAGYNYGYTF.

The chain has TRBV10-3 and TRBJ2-2; TCRdb outputs TRBD1, but without DNA this stays unchecked. The CDR3 covers 19 residues. Germline V gene data show CDR1 as ENHRY and CDR2 as SYGVKD. The CDR3 sequence: CAISDVLAGALANTGELFF.

By frequency, this clonotype registers medium-sized. The J gene is TRBJ1-5, the V gene TRBV15; TCRdb selects TRBD1, and the lack of DNA leaves this call unchecked. The CDR3 runs 14 residues. Germline loops: CDR1 LNHNV, CDR2 YYDKDF (reference sequence). The CDR3 loop is CATSINRDNQPQHF.

The gene calls are TRBV11-2 and TRBJ2-7; TCRdb designates TRBD2, a call that cannot be tested without DNA. The CDR3 is 15 residues long. Germline V lookup: CDR1 SGHAT, CDR2 FQNNGV. The CDR3: CASSSSGPRWETQYF.

V is TRBV30 and J is TRBJ2-2; TCRdb returns TRBD2, unconfirmable since there is no DNA. Germline V gives CDR1 GTSNPN, CDR2 SVGIG (reference sequence). The CDR3 sequence is 16 residues long. The CDR3 loop is CAWSVLGAGNTGELFF.